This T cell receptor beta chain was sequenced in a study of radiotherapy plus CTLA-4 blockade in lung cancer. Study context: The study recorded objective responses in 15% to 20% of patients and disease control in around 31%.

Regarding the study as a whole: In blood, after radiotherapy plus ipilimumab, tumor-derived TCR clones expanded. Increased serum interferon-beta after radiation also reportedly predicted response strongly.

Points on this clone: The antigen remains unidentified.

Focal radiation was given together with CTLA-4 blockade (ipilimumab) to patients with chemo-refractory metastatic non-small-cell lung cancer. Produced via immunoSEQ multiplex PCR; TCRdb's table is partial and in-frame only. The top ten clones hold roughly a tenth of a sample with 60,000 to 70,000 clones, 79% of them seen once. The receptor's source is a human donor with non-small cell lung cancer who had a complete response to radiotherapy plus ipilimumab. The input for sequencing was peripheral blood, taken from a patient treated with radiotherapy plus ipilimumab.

The CDR3 nucleotides read TGTGCCAGCAGCGCGCGGTCCCTCTCTAGCTCTGGAAACACCATATATTTT. It is translated as CASSARSLSSSGNTIYF. The chain has TRBV9 and TRBJ1-3; no reliable D call. The germline V gene encodes CDR1 SGDLS and CDR2 YYNGEE. This CDR3 has 17 amino acids. V dropped 3 bases and J dropped 0 bases, with 16 bases sitting between them.